This T cell receptor beta chain was sequenced in a study of blood T cell repertoires in COVID-19. At the level of the study: Sources were T cells, B-cell-depleted T cells, or PBMCs; the material itself was cDNA or gDNA.

Categorization into cohorts depended on clinical history that participants reported. Measured with immunoSEQ multiplex PCR; TCRdb has only the in-frame clones, and not every one. The sample comprises some 300,000 clones, 89% of which are singletons, and 2.5% to 3.5% rests with the top ten. The germline gives CDR1 SGHDT, CDR2 YYEEEE. The CDR3 covers 16 residues. Losses at the gene ends were 4 bases for V and 6 bases for J; bases not matched to a gene: 11. The source is a woman aged 50 to 60 who had been exposed to COVID-19. The gene calls are TRBV5-6 and TRBJ1-2, with 11 bases matching TRBD1. Sequences were obtained from PBMCs or T cells enriched from blood (not recorded which). CDR3 region: CASSHSGTGGLDGYTF. CDR3 coding DNA: TGTGCCAGCAGCCACTCCGGGACAGGGGGGTTGGATGGCTACACCTTC.